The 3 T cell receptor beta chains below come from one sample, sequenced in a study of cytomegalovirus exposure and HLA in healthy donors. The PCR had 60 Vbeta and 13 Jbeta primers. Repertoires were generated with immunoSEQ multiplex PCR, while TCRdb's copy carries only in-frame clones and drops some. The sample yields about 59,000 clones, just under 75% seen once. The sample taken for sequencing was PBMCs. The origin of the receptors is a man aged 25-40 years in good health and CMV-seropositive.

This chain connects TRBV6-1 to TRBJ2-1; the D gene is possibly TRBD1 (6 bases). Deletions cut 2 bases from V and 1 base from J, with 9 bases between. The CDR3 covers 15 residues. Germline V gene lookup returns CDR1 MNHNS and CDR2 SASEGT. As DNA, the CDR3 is TGTGCCAGCAGTGAACAGGGGCCATCCTACAATGAGCAGTTCTTC. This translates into CASSEQGPSYNEQFF.

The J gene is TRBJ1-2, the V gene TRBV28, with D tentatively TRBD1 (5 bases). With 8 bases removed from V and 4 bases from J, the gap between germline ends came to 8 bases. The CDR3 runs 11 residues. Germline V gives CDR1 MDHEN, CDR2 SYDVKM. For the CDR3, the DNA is TGTGCCAGCTCCGGGGGCTATGGCTACACCTTC. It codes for CASSGGYGYTF.

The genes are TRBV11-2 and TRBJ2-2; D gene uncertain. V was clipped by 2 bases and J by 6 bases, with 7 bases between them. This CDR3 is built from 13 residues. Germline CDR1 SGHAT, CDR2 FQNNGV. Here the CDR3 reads CASSLQVAGELFF. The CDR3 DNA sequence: TGTGCCAGCAGCTTACAGGTGGCCGGGGAGCTGTTTTTT.